This T cell receptor (beta chain) is drawn from a study of blood T cell repertoires in COVID-19. About the research overall: Spain, Italy and the United States supplied samples that represented acute and convalescent COVID-19. T cells, B-cell-depleted T cells, or PBMCs supplied cDNA or gDNA.

Authors' methods: Using reference gene primer amplification, nucleated cell counts were estimated. The assay was immunoSEQ multiplex PCR, and TCRdb's table has in-frame clones only and misses some. V and J calls and clone size are copied from that table; D and trimming were computed from the DNA. Of over 120,000 clones in the sample, approximately 84% were seen once. Germline values: CDR1 LGHNA, CDR2 YNFKEQ. J gave up 5 bases and V 0 bases, and 5 bases lay outside the gene matches. This CDR3 contains 16 residues. This receptor was identified in a human donor in a cohort sampled during active COVID-19. The sample consisted of peripheral blood. V and J are TRBV4-2 and TRBJ2-3, with TRBD2 matching over 10 bases. This chain's CDR3 is CASSQDPSGRGDTQYF. DNA of the CDR3: TGTGCCAGCAGCCAAGATCCGAGCGGGAGGGGAGATACGCAGTATTTT.